This T cell receptor (beta chain) was identified in a study of OX40 agonist ivuxolimab in advanced cancers. About the research overall: From about 23 to 85 years was the age range, with a mean of around 54 years, and approximately 80% were male.

Between the trimmed V and J ends, which lost 4 bases and 2 bases, there was a span of 19 bases. The length of the CDR3 is 16 residues. Per germline, CDR1 SGHNT and CDR2 YYREEE (reference sequence). Study results and caveats: Dose levels from 0.1 to 3.0 mg/kg saw CD4+ and CD8+ blood T cells expand clonally by week 6.

In its sample, this clone ranks as medium-sized. The antigen is not known. The repertoire was sequenced with immunoSEQ multiplex PCR; TCRdb's copy has only in-frame clones and lacks some. The sample lists about 60,000 clones; approximately 86% were seen once. This chain uses TRBV5-4 with TRBJ2-7, with D possibly being TRBD1 or TRBD2 (7 bases each). This clonotype was obtained from an adult with an advanced solid tumor such as melanoma, head and neck, liver or kidney cancer. The sequencing used CD4+ or CD8+ T cells sorted from blood, collected in a trial of the OX40 agonist ivuxolimab. The CDR3 sequence is CASSPQAGGRAYEQYF. The CDR3 DNA reads TGTGCCAGCAGCCCGCAGGCAGGGGGGAGGGCCTACGAGCAGTACTTC.